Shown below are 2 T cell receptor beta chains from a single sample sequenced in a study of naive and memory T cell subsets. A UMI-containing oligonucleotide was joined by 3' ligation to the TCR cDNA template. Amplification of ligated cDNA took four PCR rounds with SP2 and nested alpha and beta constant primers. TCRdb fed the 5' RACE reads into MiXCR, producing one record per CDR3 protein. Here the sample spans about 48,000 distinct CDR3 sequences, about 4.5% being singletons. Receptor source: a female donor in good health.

The CDR3 reads CASSPGHQETQYF. CDR3 in DNA: TGTGCCAGCAGCCCGGGACACCAAGAGACCCAGTACTTC. The chain is built from TRBV28 and TRBJ2-5, with D tentatively TRBD1 or TRBD2 (5 bases each). Trimming removed 6 bases at V and 0 bases at J, with 8 bases between. Looked up from germline, CDR1 is MDHEN and CDR2 is SYDVKM. The CDR3 consists of 13 residues.

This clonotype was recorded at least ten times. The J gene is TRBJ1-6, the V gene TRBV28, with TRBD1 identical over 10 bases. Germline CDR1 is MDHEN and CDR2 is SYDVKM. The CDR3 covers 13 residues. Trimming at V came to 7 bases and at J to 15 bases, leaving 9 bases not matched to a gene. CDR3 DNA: TGTGCCAGCACGGGACAGGGGCTGGTACTCCTCCACTTT. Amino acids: CASTGQGLVLLHF.